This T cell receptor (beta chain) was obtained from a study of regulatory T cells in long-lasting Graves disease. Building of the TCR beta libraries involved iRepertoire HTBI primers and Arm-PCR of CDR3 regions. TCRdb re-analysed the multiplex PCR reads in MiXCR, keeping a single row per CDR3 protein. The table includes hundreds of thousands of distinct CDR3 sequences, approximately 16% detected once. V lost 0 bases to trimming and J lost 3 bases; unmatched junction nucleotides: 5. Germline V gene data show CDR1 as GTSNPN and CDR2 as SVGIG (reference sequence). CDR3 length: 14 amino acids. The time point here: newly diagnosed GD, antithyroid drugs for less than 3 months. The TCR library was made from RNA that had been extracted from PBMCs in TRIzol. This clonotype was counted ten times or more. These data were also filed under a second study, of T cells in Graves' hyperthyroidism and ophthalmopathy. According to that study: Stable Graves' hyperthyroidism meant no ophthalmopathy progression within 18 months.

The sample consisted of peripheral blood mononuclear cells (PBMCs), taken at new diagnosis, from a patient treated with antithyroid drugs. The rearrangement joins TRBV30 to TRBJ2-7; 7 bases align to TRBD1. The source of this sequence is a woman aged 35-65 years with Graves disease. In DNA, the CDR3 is TGTGCCTGGAGTGTAAGGGACAGCCTCTACGAGCAGTACTTC. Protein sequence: CAWSVRDSLYEQYF.